The 10 T cell receptor beta chains presented below share a single source sample, sequenced in a study of low-dose radiotherapy and immunotherapy resistance in tumors. Described time point: after trial treatment. Treatment noted: LDRT plus nivolumab, ipilimumab, low-dose cyclophosphamide and aspirin (RACIN trial). TRAV and TRBV primers primed cDNA for both TCRalpha and TCRbeta. Amplification, which lasted 20 PCR cycles, used a constant-region primer and V-primer adapter to amplify TCRs. MiXCR, applied by TCRdb to the reads, yields one record per CDR3 protein. This table holds just over 90,000 distinct CDR3 sequences, around a fifth found once. The sample consisted of PBMCs, taken after low-dose radiotherapy plus immunotherapy. The receptors come from a female donor with ovarian cancer.

This clonotype was counted a few times. Just one base apart from a much larger clone, this may be a read error. The chain employs TRBV5-1 and TRBJ2-3; D is possibly TRBD1 (5 bases). Between the trimmed V and J ends, which lost 2 bases and 7 bases, there was a span of 14 bases. Per germline, CDR1 SGHRS and CDR2 YFSETQ. The CDR3 runs to 14 residues. The CDR3 sequence is CASSFRQSVNTQYF. The DNA for the CDR3 is TGCGCCAGCAGCTTTCGACAGAGTGTGAATACGCAGTATTTT.

This clonotype has ten or more counts. The chain couples TRBV6-2 or TRBV6-3 to TRBJ2-7, with 8 bases identical to TRBD2. Germline CDR1 MNHEY, CDR2 SVGEGT. CDR3 size: 15 residues. Trimming took 8 bases from V and 1 from J; bases not matched to a gene: 10. CDR3 DNA: TGTGCCAGCGCGGAAGAGCGGGGGAAGTCCTACGAGCAGTACTTC. This codes for CASAEERGKSYEQYF.

This clonotype was counted many times. This rearrangement joins TRBV24-1 to TRBJ2-1; TRBD2 matches 7 bases. CDR3 size: 15 residues. The germline gives CDR1 KGHDR, CDR2 SFDVKD. V gave up 4 bases and J gave up 2 bases; unmatched junction bases: 4. The CDR3: CATSDSSGAYNEQFF. In DNA form, the CDR3 reads TGTGCCACCAGTGACTCTAGCGGTGCCTACAATGAGCAGTTCTTC.

The J gene is TRBJ2-1, the V gene TRBV6-2 or TRBV6-3; 13 bases map to TRBD2. CDR1 and CDR2 (germline): MNHEY, SVGEGT. Trimming at V came to 7 bases and at J to 4 bases, leaving 1 base not matched to a gene. This CDR3 contains 14 residues. CDR3 DNA sequence: TGTGCCAGCAAGACTAGCGGGGGGTACAATGAGCAGTTCTTC. Translating it yields CASKTSGGYNEQFF.

The chain is built from TRBV19 and TRBJ2-7; no clear D gene. Germline CDR1 and CDR2: LNHDA and SQIVND (reference sequence). The CDR3 is made up of 14 amino acids. The V gene lost 4 bases and the J gene lost 2 bases, with 12 bases spanning the gap. The CDR3 loop is CASSNQVMPYEQYF. The CDR3 DNA sequence: TGTGCCAGTAGTAACCAGGTTATGCCCTACGAGCAGTACTTC.

This clonotype turned up a few times. The chain is built from TRBV7-2 and TRBJ2-3; D remains unclear. V was clipped by 1 base and J by 2 bases, with 7 bases between them. The germline CDR1 and CDR2 sequences are SGHTA and FQGNSA. The CDR3 contains 14 residues. CDR3 coding DNA: TGTGCCAGCAGCTTAGTTCTGCCCACAGATACGCAGTATTTT. Translation gives CASSLVLPTDTQYF.

The chain uses TRBV6-2 or TRBV6-3 and TRBJ1-1; 7 bases map to TRBD1. The ends lost 5 bases at V and 4 bases at J; junction bases unmatched: 7. CDR3 length: 14 amino acids. In germline, CDR1 is MNHEY, CDR2 SVGEGT. CDR3 coding DNA: TGTGCCAGCAGTGACAGGGTTTTGGTCACTGAAGCTTTCTTT. Encoded protein: CASSDRVLVTEAFF.

This clonotype occurred many times. J is TRBJ2-7 and V is TRBV29-1; possibly TRBD1 for D (6 bases). CDR1 is SQVTM and CDR2 is ANQGSEA in the germline V gene. The V end lost 3 bases, the J end lost 2 bases, and 11 bases lay between the germline ends. CDR3 length: 13 amino acids. CDR3 loop: CSVDGQGTYEQYF. The CDR3 region has the DNA TGCAGCGTTGACGGGCAGGGGACCTACGAGCAGTACTTC.

In this sample, this clonotype turned up once. A read error likely explains this, since a far larger clone differs by one base. V and J are TRBV14 and TRBJ2-7, with no clear D. The V end lost 2 bases, the J end lost 7 bases, and 15 bases lay between the germline ends. CDR1 is SGHDN, CDR2 FVKESK, per germline. The CDR3 runs to 14 residues. The CDR3 sequence: CASSQSPASAEQYF. The CDR3 DNA is TGTGCCAGCAGCCAAAGCCCGGCGTCGGCTGAGCAGTACTTC.

This clonotype appeared many times. The V and J genes are TRBV13 and TRBJ2-1; no clear D gene. CDR3 length equals 14 residues. Per germline, CDR1 PRHDT and CDR2 FYEKMQ (reference sequence). Trimming removed 5 bases from V and 7 bases from J, with 15 bases in between. CDR3 sequence: CASSRDGKPNEQFF. CDR3 DNA: TGTGCCAGCAGCAGGGATGGGAAACCAAATGAGCAGTTCTTC.